This T cell receptor beta chain was identified in a study of blood T cells in healthy people across ages. Looking at the study overall: Through template switching, about one barcoded beta molecule was captured per two T cells, as measured in model experiments.

V shed 3 bases and J shed 7 bases, with 17 bases lying between them. CDR3 length: 15 residues. Germline CDR1 is SGHNT and CDR2 is YYREEE (reference sequence). Each donor supplied around 9.6 milliliters of peripheral blood. Alongside a J-beta primer mix, a sample-barcoded 5' primer served in a second PCR lasting roughly 7 to 11 cycles. All samples yielded 2.5 million or more CDR3-containing paired-end reads. TCRdb re-called the 5' RACE reads through MiXCR, storing one row per CDR3 protein. The sample includes roughly 640,000 distinct CDR3 sequences, about 30% of them seen just once. This clonotype was counted a few times.

The sequencing input was blood. The gene calls are TRBV5-4 and TRBJ2-1; no firm D call. The TCR was taken from an elderly woman in good health. The CDR3: CASSSARADWNEQFF. CDR3 nucleotide sequence: TGTGCCAGCAGCTCTGCCCGCGCGGATTGGAATGAGCAGTTCTTC.